These 19 T cell receptor beta chains came from one sample sequenced in a study of cytomegalovirus exposure and HLA in healthy donors (dated by TCRdb to 2015 to 2018). The library was built by means of the immunoSEQ multiplex PCR assay. A mixture of 60 forward primers for TCR Vbeta segments and 13 reverse primers for TCR Jbeta segments was used in the multiplex PCR. Not all clones reach the TCRdb copy of this immuneACCESS table, which keeps in-frame sequences only. Checked studies attribute under half of the gap to unresolved V genes and leave the rest unexplained. The table for this sample lists about 82,000 clones; around 74% of them were counted only once. The biggest ten clones account for around 6.5% of the sample. Sequenced input: PBMCs. The receptors here all came from a woman between 45 and 65 years old in good health and CMV-seropositive.

Concerning this clone: At one boundary the junction diverges from the germline segment, which might be a read error. V and J are TRBV5-6 and TRBJ1-2; 7 nucleotides align to TRBD1. The germline V gene encodes CDR1 SGHDT and CDR2 YYEEEE. The CDR3 sequence is 15 residues long. In DNA form, the CDR3 reads TGTGCCAGCAGTTTGGGGGACAGAACTTACTATGGCTACACCTTC. Encoded protein: CASSLGDRTYYGYTF.

This chain joins TRBV6-1 and TRBJ1-3; D is unresolved. V lost 1 base and J 0 bases, leaving 10 bases between the germline ends. Germline V gives CDR1 MNHNS, CDR2 SASEGT. The CDR3 length is 16 residues. The CDR3 sequence: CASSEEAGYSGNTIYF. For the CDR3, the DNA is TGTGCCAGCAGTGAAGAGGCAGGTTACTCTGGAAACACCATATATTTT.

The chain combines TRBV9 with TRBJ1-1, with no clear D. V gave up 3 bases and J gave up 1 base, with 19 bases separating them. Germline CDR1 reads SGDLS; CDR2 reads YYNGEE. The CDR3 runs to 17 residues. The CDR3: CASSARTDNGGNTEAFF. CDR3 DNA: TGTGCCAGCAGCGCTCGGACCGACAACGGAGGGAACACTGAAGCTTTCTTT. Complete variable domain (other parts from reference TRBV9 and TRBJ1-1): DSGVTQTPKHLITATGQRVTLRCSPRSGDLSVYWYQQSLDQGLQFLIQYYNGEERAKGNILERFSAQQFPDLHSELNLSSLELGDSALYFCASSARTDNGGNTEAFFGQGTRLTVV.

This chain uses TRBV4-1 with TRBJ2-7; TRBD2 matches at 7 bases. The CDR3 is 17 residues long. Germline loops: CDR1 MGHRA, CDR2 YSYEKL. V shed 1 base, J shed 2 bases, and the junction held 11 bases outside the gene matches. The CDR3: CASSQASVLADPYEQYF. DNA for the CDR3: TGCGCCAGCAGCCAAGCATCCGTCCTAGCGGATCCCTACGAGCAGTACTTC.

V and J are TRBV7-9 and TRBJ2-7, with 7 bases aligning to TRBD2. Unmatched junction bases numbered 4, after V lost 3 bases and J lost 5 bases. Germline CDR1 and CDR2: SEHNR and FQNEAQ (reference sequence). The CDR3 consists of 13 residues. CDR3 in amino acids: CASSLGGMNEQYF. For the CDR3, the DNA is TGTGCCAGCAGCTTGGGGGGGATGAACGAGCAGTACTTC.

The V and J genes are TRBV28 and TRBJ2-1; D call uncertain. CDR3 length equals 14 residues. Per the germline V gene, CDR1 is MDHEN and CDR2 is SYDVKM. Trimming stripped 6 bases from V and 2 bases from J, with 11 bases between. The DNA for the CDR3 is TGTGCCAGCAGCGCAGCAGGTCCCTACAATGAGCAGTTCTTC. Translation gives CASSAAGPYNEQFF. The full variable domain, its missing parts supplied by reference TRBV28 and TRBJ2-1, is DVKVTQSSRYLVKRTGEKVFLECVQDMDHENMFWYRQDPGLGLRLIYFSYDVKMKEKGDIPEGYSVSREKKERFSLILESASTNQTSMYLCASSAAGPYNEQFFGPGTRLTVL.

The rearrangement joins TRBV18 to TRBJ2-7; tentatively, D is TRBD2 (6 bases). The ends were cut back, 1 base at V and 5 bases at J, with 9 bases in the middle. The CDR3 sequence is 13 residues long. Germline CDR1 KGHSH, CDR2 LQKENI. CDR3 sequence: CASSPRAGNEQYF. CDR3 DNA: TGTGCCAGCTCACCACGAGCGGGCAACGAGCAGTACTTC. Supplemented by reference TRBV18 and TRBJ2-7, the full variable domain reads NAGVMQNPRHLVRRRGQEARLRCSPMKGHSHVYWYRQLPEEGLKFMVYLQKENIIDESGMPKERFSAEFPKEGPSILRIQQVVRGDSAAYFCASSPRAGNEQYFGPGTRLTVT.

This chain links TRBV6-5 with TRBJ2-7; possibly TRBD2 for D (5 bases). The CDR3 covers 14 residues. V was clipped by 2 bases and J by 0 bases, with 8 bases between them. Germline CDR1 MNHEY, CDR2 SVGAGI. CDR3 nucleotides: TGTGCCAGCAGTTACAGCGGCAACTCCTACGAGCAGTACTTC. Protein product: CASSYSGNSYEQYF.

This rearrangement joins TRBV27 to TRBJ1-1; D ambiguous. In germline, CDR1 is MNHEY, CDR2 SMNVEV (reference sequence). V lost 2 bases, J lost 7 bases, and 11 bases lay in between. The CDR3 sequence is 13 residues long. This CDR3 reads CASSLNPGVEAFF. The CDR3 DNA follows: TGTGCCAGCAGTTTAAACCCCGGGGTTGAAGCTTTCTTT.

V usage is TRBV5-6 and J usage is TRBJ1-6; D possibly corresponds to TRBD1 (6 bases). CDR3 size: 15 residues. Germline loops: CDR1 SGHDT, CDR2 YYEEEE. Trimming pared 1 base from V and 4 bases from J, leaving 9 bases between. The CDR3, as DNA: TGTGCCAGCAGCTTGACAGGGCAATATAATTCACCCCTCCACTTT. Translating it yields CASSLTGQYNSPLHF.

The chain employs TRBV5-1 and TRBJ1-2; TRBD1 matches at 7 bases. Trimming took 0 bases from V and 5 from J; bases not matched to a gene: 4. Germline V gene sequence: CDR1 SGHRS, CDR2 YFSETQ. The CDR3 sequence is 14 residues long. The chain's CDR3 is CASSLGDRDYGYTF. The CDR3 DNA is TGCGCCAGCAGCTTGGGAGACAGGGATTATGGCTACACCTTC.

The chain combines TRBV6-6 with TRBJ1-4; D gene unclear. CDR1 and CDR2 (germline): MNHNY, SVGAGI (reference sequence). V lost 7 bases and J lost 6, with 6 bases in between. This CDR3 contains 11 residues. The CDR3 protein is CASKEDEKLFF. The CDR3 coding sequence is TGTGCCAGCAAAGAGGATGAAAAACTGTTTTTT.

Points on this clone: At one end, the junction sequence differs from germline, possibly due to a read error. This rearrangement joins TRBV7-7 to TRBJ2-7; 7 bases are shared with TRBD1. The CDR3 is made up of 13 amino acids. Germline V CDR1 and CDR2: SSHAT, FNYEAQ (reference sequence). DNA of the CDR3: TGTGCTAGCAGCACCGGGACAGCCTACGAGCAGTACTTC. Its protein product is CASSTGTAYEQYF.

In DNA, the CDR3 is TGTGCCTGGAAAACAGGTAACACTGAAGCTTTCTTT. It specifies CAWKTGNTEAFF. V usage is TRBV30 and J usage is TRBJ1-1; a weak D match, TRBD1 (5 bases). Looked up from germline, CDR1 is GTSNPN and CDR2 is SVGIG (reference sequence). Trimming took off 4 bases at V and 2 bases at J, with 8 bases between the two ends. CDR3 size: 12 residues.

This clone came up once. The genes are TRBV25-1 and TRBJ2-1, with D possibly being TRBD2 (5 bases). The CDR3 has 16 amino acids. V gave up 8 bases and J gave up 5 bases, with 22 bases separating them. CDR1 and CDR2 (germline): MGHDK, SYGVNS. The DNA for the CDR3 is TGTGCCAGCGGTGCGACCGGAAAGGCGGGTAACAATGAGCAGTTCTTC. The encoded protein is CASGATGKAGNNEQFF.

This chain uses TRBV6-4 with TRBJ2-3; D unresolved. Germline CDR1 MRHNA, CDR2 SNTAGT. Trimming took off 0 bases at V and 2 bases at J, with 9 bases between the two ends. This CDR3 region has 15 residues. The CDR3 region is CASSDSARFTDTQYF. DNA for the CDR3: TGTGCCAGCAGTGACTCCGCCCGGTTCACAGATACGCAGTATTTT.

CDR3 sequence reads: CASSYVQGQSYEQYF. CDR3 DNA sequence: TGTGCCAGCAGTTACGTCCAGGGACAGTCCTACGAGCAGTACTTC. The chain recombines TRBV6-5 with TRBJ2-7; TRBD1 aligns across 7 bases. Trimming removed 2 bases from V and 1 base from J; junction bases left unmatched: 5. Germline assignment: CDR1 MNHEY and CDR2 SVGAGI. CDR3 length: 15 residues.

This clone was seen only a few times. An end of the junction does not agree with germline; a read error may underlie this. V usage is TRBV7-7 and J usage is TRBJ2-5; 12 bases match TRBD2. This CDR3 is 14 amino acids long. Germline V gene sequence: CDR1 SSHAT, CDR2 FNYEAQ (reference sequence). As DNA, the CDR3 is TGTGCTAGCAGCCCTAGCGGGAGGGGGGAGACCCAGTACTTC. Translation gives CASSPSGRGETQYF.

This chain uses TRBV10-3 with TRBJ1-1, with TRBD1 identical over 7 bases. J was trimmed by 3 bases and V by 8 bases; bases with no gene match: 9. The CDR3 sequence is 14 residues long. Germline V gene sequence: CDR1 ENHRY, CDR2 SYGVKD. CDR3 sequence (DNA): TGTGCCATCGGGGACAGCCCGGGGGACACTGAAGCTTTCTTT. As protein: CAIGDSPGDTEAFF.